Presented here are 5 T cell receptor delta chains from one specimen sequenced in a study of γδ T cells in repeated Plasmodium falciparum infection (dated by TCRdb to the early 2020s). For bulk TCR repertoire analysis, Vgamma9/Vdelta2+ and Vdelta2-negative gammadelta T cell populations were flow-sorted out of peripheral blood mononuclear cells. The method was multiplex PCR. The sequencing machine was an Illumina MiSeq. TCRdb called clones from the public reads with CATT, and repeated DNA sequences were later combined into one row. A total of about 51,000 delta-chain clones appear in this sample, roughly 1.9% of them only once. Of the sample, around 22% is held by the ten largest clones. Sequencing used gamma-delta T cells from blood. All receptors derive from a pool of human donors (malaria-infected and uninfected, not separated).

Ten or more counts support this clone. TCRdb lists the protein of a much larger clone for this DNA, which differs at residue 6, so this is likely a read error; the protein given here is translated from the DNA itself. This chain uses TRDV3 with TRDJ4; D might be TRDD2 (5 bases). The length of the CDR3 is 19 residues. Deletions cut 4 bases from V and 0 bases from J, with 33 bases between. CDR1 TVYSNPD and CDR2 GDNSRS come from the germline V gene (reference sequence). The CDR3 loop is CASTIAPSPRRRLARPLIF. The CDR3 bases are TGTGCCTCCACAATCGCTCCTTCACCTCGACGACGTCTGGCCAGACCCCTGATCTTT.

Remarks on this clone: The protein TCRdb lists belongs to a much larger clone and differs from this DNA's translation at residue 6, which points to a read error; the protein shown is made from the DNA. Written as DNA, the CDR3 is TGTGCTCTTGGGGATCACCCTGGTACCCGTACTGGGGGAAACACCGATAAACTCATCTTT. As protein: CALGDHPGTRTGGNTDKLIF. The chain has TRDV1 and TRDJ1; 9 bases match TRDD3. TCRdb records no J gene; here it was assigned by comparing the DNA to germline. Germline V gene sequence: CDR1 TSWWSYY, CDR2 QGS. The CDR3 totals 20 residues. The J segment lost 0 bases and the V segment lost 3 bases, leaving 17 bases of the junction unmatched.

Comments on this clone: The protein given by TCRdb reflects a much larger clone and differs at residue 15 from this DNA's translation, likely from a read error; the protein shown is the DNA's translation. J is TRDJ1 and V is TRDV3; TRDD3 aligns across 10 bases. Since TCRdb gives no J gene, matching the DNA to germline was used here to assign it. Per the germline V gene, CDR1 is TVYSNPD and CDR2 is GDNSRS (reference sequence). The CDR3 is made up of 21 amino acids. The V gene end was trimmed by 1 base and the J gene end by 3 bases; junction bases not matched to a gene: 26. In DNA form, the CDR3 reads TGTGCCTTTAATTCGCGCCACTTCCACTACTGGGGGATGAATACCCCCGATAAACTCATCTTT. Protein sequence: CAFNSRHFHYWGMNTPDKLIF.

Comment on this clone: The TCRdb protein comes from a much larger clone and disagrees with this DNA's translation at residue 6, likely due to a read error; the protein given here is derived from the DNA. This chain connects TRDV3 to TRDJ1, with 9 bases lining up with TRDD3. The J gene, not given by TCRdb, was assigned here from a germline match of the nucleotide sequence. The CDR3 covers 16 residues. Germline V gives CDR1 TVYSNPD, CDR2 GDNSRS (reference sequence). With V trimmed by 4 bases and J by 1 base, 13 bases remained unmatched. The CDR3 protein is CASPPLTGGPTDKLIF. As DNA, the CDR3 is TGTGCCTCCCCCCCGCTTACTGGGGGACCCACCGATAAACTCATCTTT.

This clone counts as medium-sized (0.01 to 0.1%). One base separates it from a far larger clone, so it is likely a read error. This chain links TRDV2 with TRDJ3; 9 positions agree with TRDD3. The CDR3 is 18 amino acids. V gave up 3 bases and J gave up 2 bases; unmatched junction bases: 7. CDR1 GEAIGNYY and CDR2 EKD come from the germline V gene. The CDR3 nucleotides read TGTGCCTGTGACCAACTGGGGGACACCCCCTGGGACACCCGACAGATGTTTTTC. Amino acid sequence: CACDQLGDTPWDTRQMFF.